These 8 T cell receptor beta chains originate from one sample sequenced in a study of cytomegalovirus exposure and HLA in healthy donors. The PCR ran on 60 Vbeta and 13 Jbeta primers. Profiling relied on immunoSEQ multiplex PCR, and the TCRdb table lists in-frame clones only, not all of them. This table has 80,000 to 100,000 clones, 65% to 85% appearing once. The material sequenced was PBMCs. The receptors stem from a man aged 35 to 55 in good health and CMV-seropositive.

V usage is TRBV19 and J usage is TRBJ1-1; a weak D match, TRBD1 (5 bases). Germline loops: CDR1 LNHDA, CDR2 SQIVND (reference sequence). The CDR3 totals 13 residues. V was cut by 9 bases and J by 0 bases, with 11 bases left in between. The CDR3 DNA is TGTGCCAGCAACAGGCGCTTGAACACTGAAGCTTTCTTT. Protein product: CASNRRLNTEAFF.

The chain is built from TRBV30 and TRBJ1-2, with unresolved D. The germline V and J ends were trimmed by 0 bases and 2 bases, with 19 bases remaining between them. Germline V lookup: CDR1 GTSNPN, CDR2 SVGIG (reference sequence). CDR3 length: 17 amino acids. CDR3 region: CAWSVRSPEIWNYGYTF. The CDR3 DNA reads as TGTGCCTGGAGTGTACGTAGTCCGGAGATCTGGAACTATGGCTACACCTTC.

This chain uses TRBV10-2 with TRBJ1-5, with D hard to call. Germline CDR1 and CDR2: WSHSY and SAAADI. The CDR3 loop spans 14 amino acids. V shed 3 bases and J shed 2 bases, with 8 bases lying between them. The CDR3 nucleotides are TGCGCCAGCAGTGACCCGGTTGGCAATCAGCCCCAGCATTTT. Its protein product is CASSDPVGNQPQHF.

The chain uses TRBV7-2 and TRBJ1-6; no clear D. Between the trimmed V and J ends, which lost 4 bases and 12 bases, there was a span of 10 bases. Germline V gives CDR1 SGHTA, CDR2 FQGNSA. This CDR3 is built from 12 residues. The CDR3 region is CASSSLSRPLHF. The CDR3 nucleotides read TGTGCCAGCAGCTCTTTGTCCAGACCCCTCCACTTT.

This chain links TRBV5-5 with TRBJ1-1; no definite D call. The CDR3 loop spans 16 amino acids. Looked up from germline, CDR1 is SGHKS and CDR2 is YYEKEE (reference sequence). V lost 4 bases and J 0 bases, leaving 16 bases between the germline ends. CDR3 region: CASSPRIREMNTEAFF. The CDR3 DNA reads as TGTGCCAGCAGCCCGCGGATCCGGGAGATGAACACTGAAGCTTTCTTT. Full variable domain (rest looked up from reference TRBV5-5 and TRBJ1-1): DAGVTQSPTHLIKTRGQQVTLRCSPISGHKSVSWYQQVLGQGPQFIFQYYEKEERGRGNFPDRFSARQFPNYSSELNVNALLLGDSALYLCASSPRIREMNTEAFFGQGTRLTVV.

This chain links TRBV29-1 with TRBJ2-7, with 9 bases lining up with TRBD2. This CDR3 has 13 residues. Germline loops: CDR1 SQVTM, CDR2 ANQGSEA. The CDR3 DNA reads TGCAGGTACGGGGCTAGCGGGGCCTACGAGCAGTACTTC. It specifies CRYGASGAYEQYF.

The chain combines TRBV9 with TRBJ2-7, with TRBD1 identical over 8 bases. V trimming: 4 bases; J trimming: 6 bases; junction bases outside the gene matches: 9. The germline V gene encodes CDR1 SGDLS and CDR2 YYNGEE. This CDR3 has 14 amino acids. This chain's CDR3 is CASSSGGLGAEQYF. CDR3 in DNA: TGTGCCAGCAGCTCAGGGGGCCTTGGGGCCGAGCAGTACTTC.

The chain has TRBV10-3 and TRBJ2-7; TRBD1 aligns across 10 bases. Unmatched junction bases numbered 6, after V lost 7 bases and J lost 3 bases. In germline, CDR1 is ENHRY, CDR2 SYGVKD. CDR3 length equals 14 residues. The CDR3 DNA is TGTGCCATCACCTGGGACAGGGGAGGCTACGAGCAGTACTTC. It encodes CAITWDRGGYEQYF.